A selection of T cell receptor beta chains follows, all from one sample in a study of human T cells and chemical hapten exposure. One entry per CDR3 protein, called by TCRdb with MiXCR from the RACE reads. The table has 90,000 to 110,000 distinct CDR3 sequences, under 40% seen once. Sequences were derived from whole blood, sampled in connection with sensitization to the hapten diphenylcyclopropenone (DPC). The receptor source for this set is a man aged 40-55 years with alopecia areata. Some clones in this sample may be carry-over from other donors' samples. CDR3s include the opening cysteine and the closing phenylalanine or tryptophan. Each record gives: D gene, V gene, clone size, J gene, CDR3 DNA, CDR3 protein. A D gene is named only where the DNA matches it firmly. Some rows mark clone size as missing; the rest say once, few, many or name a class of expanded clone.

D gene: .
V gene: TRBV5-1
clone size: .
J gene: TRBJ2-3
CDR3 DNA: TGCGCCAGCAGCACCGGAACTAGAATAAGCACAGATACGCAGTATTTT
CDR3 protein: CASSTGTRISTDTQYF

D gene: TRBD1
V gene: TRBV18
clone size: .
J gene: TRBJ2-1
CDR3 DNA: TGTGCCAGCTCACGAATCCCGGGACAGGGGGCGAATGAGCAGTTCTTC
CDR3 protein: CASSRIPGQGANEQFF

D gene: .
V gene: TRBV27
clone size: few
J gene: TRBJ2-7
CDR3 DNA: TGTGCCAGCAGTTTTGACGGGAGCTCCTACGAGCAGTACTTC
CDR3 protein: CASSFDGSSYEQYF

D gene: .
V gene: TRBV29-1
clone size: few
J gene: TRBJ1-1
CDR3 DNA: TGCAGCGTTGATAGACAGATGAACACTGAAGCTTTCTTT
CDR3 protein: CSVDRQMNTEAFF

D gene: .
V gene: TRBV19
clone size: few
J gene: TRBJ2-6
CDR3 DNA: TGTGCCAGTAGTATTCTTAACCCCTCTGGGGCCAACGTCCTGACTTTC
CDR3 protein: CASSILNPSGANVLTF

D gene: TRBD2
V gene: TRBV27
clone size: few
J gene: TRBJ2-1
CDR3 DNA: TGTGCCAGCAGTTTAATTACGGGAGGGCCTCCCGATGAGCAGTTCTTC
CDR3 protein: CASSLITGGPPDEQFF

D gene: TRBD1
V gene: TRBV5-6
clone size: once
J gene: TRBJ2-7
CDR3 DNA: TGTGCCAGCAGCCCGGGCGGGACAGGGGTATACGAGCAGTACTTC
CDR3 protein: CASSPGGTGVYEQYF

D gene: TRBD2
V gene: TRBV28
clone size: .
J gene: TRBJ2-7
CDR3 DNA: TGTGCCAGCAGTTCCCCCGGACTAGCCAGCTCCTACGAGCAGTACTTC
CDR3 protein: CASSSPGLASSYEQYF

D gene: TRBD1
V gene: TRBV28
clone size: .
J gene: TRBJ2-7
CDR3 DNA: TGTGCCAGCTGCCCCGGGACAGGGCCCTACGAGCAGTACTTC
CDR3 protein: CASCPGTGPYEQYF

D gene: .
V gene: TRBV9
clone size: few
J gene: TRBJ1-1
CDR3 DNA: TGTGCCAGCAGCGTAGGAATGAACACTGAAGCTTTCTTT
CDR3 protein: CASSVGMNTEAFF

D gene: .
V gene: TRBV30
clone size: few
J gene: TRBJ2-3
CDR3 DNA: TGTGCCTGGAGTTCGATCAGCCTCAGGTATACGCAGTATTTT
CDR3 protein: CAWSSISLRYTQYF

D gene: TRBD1
V gene: TRBV7-8
clone size: .
J gene: TRBJ1-5
CDR3 DNA: TGTGCCAGCAGCTTAGCTTTCCGGGACAGGAATCAGCCCCAGCATTTT
CDR3 protein: CASSLAFRDRNQPQHF

D gene: .
V gene: TRBV10-3
clone size: .
J gene: TRBJ1-5
CDR3 DNA: TGTGCCACCTCGGACAGAAATCAGCCCCAGCATTTT
CDR3 protein: CATSDRNQPQHF

D gene: .
V gene: TRBV7-2
clone size: few
J gene: TRBJ1-2
CDR3 DNA: TGTGCCAGCAGCTTAGCCGGTACTCCCCATGGCTACACCTTC
CDR3 protein: CASSLAGTPHGYTF

D gene: .
V gene: TRBV7-9
clone size: .
J gene: TRBJ2-6
CDR3 DNA: TGTGCCAGCAGCTTAGCCCAGACCCCTAGTCTATCCGGGGCCAACGTCCTGACTTTC
CDR3 protein: CASSLAQTPSLSGANVLTF

D gene: .
V gene: TRBV6-2/TRBV6-3
clone size: .
J gene: TRBJ2-1
CDR3 DNA: TGTGCCAGCAGTCATATCTGGGGGCAGTTCTTC
CDR3 protein: CASSHIWGQFF

D gene: TRBD2
V gene: TRBV2
clone size: few
J gene: TRBJ2-5
CDR3 DNA: TGTGCCAGCTTCCCCGGGGGGTCCCTCAAAGAGACCCAGTACTTC
CDR3 protein: CASFPGGSLKETQYF

D gene: TRBD2
V gene: TRBV6-7
clone size: .
J gene: TRBJ2-1
CDR3 DNA: TGTGCCAGCAGTTATTCTAGCGGGTCCTCCTACAATGAGCAGTTCTTC
CDR3 protein: CASSYSSGSSYNEQFF

D gene: .
V gene: TRBV12-3/TRBV12-4
clone size: .
J gene: TRBJ1-5
CDR3 DNA: TGTGCCAGCAGGGGGGCTGTGGGTGGCAATCAGCCCCAGCATTTT
CDR3 protein: CASRGAVGGNQPQHF

D gene: TRBD1
V gene: TRBV24-1
clone size: .
J gene: TRBJ2-3
CDR3 DNA: TGTGCCACCAGTGATGCCGGGACAGGGGTAGCAGATACGCAGTATTTT
CDR3 protein: CATSDAGTGVADTQYF

D gene: .
V gene: TRBV28
clone size: few
J gene: TRBJ2-3
CDR3 DNA: TGTGCCAGCAGTTCCATAGCGGACCCCACAGATACGCAGTATTTT
CDR3 protein: CASSSIADPTDTQYF

D gene: TRBD1
V gene: TRBV7-8
clone size: .
J gene: TRBJ1-1
CDR3 DNA: TGTGCCAGCAGCTTAGCAGGGGGCGAAAGAAGGGTCACTGAAGCTTTCTTT
CDR3 protein: CASSLAGGERRVTEAFF

D gene: .
V gene: TRBV24-1
clone size: .
J gene: TRBJ1-1
CDR3 DNA: TGTGCCACCAGTGATTCGAGGGGGGGTAGTTGGGACACTGAAGCTTTCTTT
CDR3 protein: CATSDSRGGSWDTEAFF

D gene: .
V gene: TRBV27
clone size: few
J gene: TRBJ1-4
CDR3 DNA: TGTGCCAGCAGGCGGGGTAATGAAAAACTGTTTTTT
CDR3 protein: CASRRGNEKLFF

D gene: .
V gene: TRBV6-2/TRBV6-3
clone size: few
J gene: TRBJ2-1
CDR3 DNA: TGTGCCATCGCGGGGATGGACAATGAGCAGTTCTTC
CDR3 protein: CAIAGMDNEQFF

D gene: .
V gene: TRBV2
clone size: few
J gene: TRBJ1-2
CDR3 DNA: TGTGCCAGCACCCGAGCTAACTATGGCTACACCTTC
CDR3 protein: CASTRANYGYTF

D gene: TRBD2
V gene: TRBV11-2
clone size: .
J gene: TRBJ2-7
CDR3 DNA: TGTGCCAGCAGCTTAGATAGCGGGAGGCCTAGCTACGAGCAGTACTTC
CDR3 protein: CASSLDSGRPSYEQYF

D gene: .
V gene: TRBV3-1
clone size: once
J gene: TRBJ2-6
CDR3 DNA: TGTGCCAGCAGCCAAGCCGGGTCGAGGGCTGGGGCCAACGTCCTGACTTTC
CDR3 protein: CASSQAGSRAGANVLTF

D gene: TRBD2
V gene: TRBV7-8
clone size: few
J gene: TRBJ2-1
CDR3 DNA: TGTGCCAGCAGCTCAAGGGGCAGGGGGTCGTCTAGCGGGAGAAACAATGAGCAGTTCTTC
CDR3 protein: CASSSRGRGSSSGRNNEQFF

D gene: TRBD1
V gene: TRBV4-2
clone size: .
J gene: TRBJ1-1
CDR3 DNA: TGTGCCAGCAGCCAACCTGACACAGGGGGCACTGAAGCTTTCTTT
CDR3 protein: CASSQPDTGGTEAFF

D gene: .
V gene: TRBV24-1
clone size: .
J gene: TRBJ2-5
CDR3 DNA: TGTGCCACCAGTGATGCTAGCGCGGTGGAAGAGACCCAGTACTTC
CDR3 protein: CATSDASAVEETQYF

D gene: .
V gene: TRBV12-3/TRBV12-4
clone size: few
J gene: TRBJ2-1
CDR3 DNA: TGTGCCAGCAGTTTCTTCGGACTAGGGGGCAATGAGCAGTTCTTC
CDR3 protein: CASSFFGLGGNEQFF

D gene: TRBD2
V gene: TRBV20-1
clone size: .
J gene: TRBJ2-1
CDR3 DNA: TGCAGTGCTAGAGCTAGCGGGAGAACTAATGAGCAGTTCTTC
CDR3 protein: CSARASGRTNEQFF

D gene: TRBD1
V gene: TRBV6-1
clone size: few
J gene: TRBJ1-4
CDR3 DNA: TGTGCCAGCAGTGTTCCAGGGGGTCCGAATGAAAAACTGTTTTTT
CDR3 protein: CASSVPGGPNEKLFF

D gene: .
V gene: TRBV6-5
clone size: .
J gene: TRBJ1-1
CDR3 DNA: TGTGCCAGCAGCACACACGAGAACACTGAAGCTTTCTTT
CDR3 protein: CASSTHENTEAFF

D gene: TRBD2
V gene: TRBV7-9
clone size: .
J gene: TRBJ2-1
CDR3 DNA: TGTGCCAGCACCCAGGCGGGACTAGCGGGAACAGAGCAGTTCTTC
CDR3 protein: CASTQAGLAGTEQFF

D gene: .
V gene: TRBV3-1
clone size: few
J gene: TRBJ1-1
CDR3 DNA: TGTGCCAGCAGCCGTCAGGTGAACACTGAAGCTTTCTTT
CDR3 protein: CASSRQVNTEAFF

D gene: .
V gene: TRBV20-1
clone size: few
J gene: TRBJ2-3
CDR3 DNA: TGCAGTGCTACGGCTGTAGGCACAGATACGCAGTATTTT
CDR3 protein: CSATAVGTDTQYF

D gene: .
V gene: TRBV3-1
clone size: .
J gene: TRBJ2-3
CDR3 DNA: TGTGCCAGCAGCCAAGGAAACAGCGGCACAGATACGCAGTATTTT
CDR3 protein: CASSQGNSGTDTQYF

D gene: TRBD2
V gene: TRBV10-3
clone size: few
J gene: TRBJ2-2
CDR3 DNA: TGTGCCATAAGCCTCCAGCGGGGGAACACCGGGGAGCTGTTTTTT
CDR3 protein: CAISLQRGNTGELFF

D gene: TRBD1
V gene: TRBV27
clone size: .
J gene: TRBJ2-2
CDR3 DNA: TGTGCCAGAATCTACAGGGGCTTGAGGATTGGTAGCACCGGGGAGCTGTTTTTT
CDR3 protein: CARIYRGLRIGSTGELFF

D gene: .
V gene: TRBV9
clone size: .
J gene: TRBJ1-5
CDR3 DNA: TGTGCCAGCGGAGACGGGGGGCGGGGATTTCCCTATAGCAATCAGCCCCAGCATTTT
CDR3 protein: CASGDGGRGFPYSNQPQHF

D gene: TRBD2
V gene: TRBV11-2
clone size: .
J gene: TRBJ2-1
CDR3 DNA: TGTGCCAGCAGCTTAGCCAACGGACTAGCGTCGGATGAGCAGTTCTTC
CDR3 protein: CASSLANGLASDEQFF

D gene: TRBD1
V gene: TRBV12-3/TRBV12-4
clone size: few
J gene: TRBJ2-7
CDR3 DNA: TGTGCCAGCAGTCTAAGACAGGGGGCATCATACGAGCAGTACTTC
CDR3 protein: CASSLRQGASYEQYF

D gene: .
V gene: TRBV20-1
clone size: few
J gene: TRBJ1-2
CDR3 DNA: TGCAGCGTTAATTGGGGGTTCTATGGCTACACCTTC
CDR3 protein: CSVNWGFYGYTF

D gene: TRBD2
V gene: TRBV4-3
clone size: .
J gene: TRBJ2-1
CDR3 DNA: TGCGCCAGCAGCTACTCTTCTGCTAGCGGGAGCAATGAGCAGTTCTTC
CDR3 protein: CASSYSSASGSNEQFF